This is a list of T cell receptor beta chains from one sample in a study of T-cell memory formation after mild COVID-19. TCRdb re-called the 5' RACE reads through MiXCR, storing one row per CDR3 protein. The sample carries hundreds of thousands of distinct CDR3 sequences, about 18% recorded once. Input material: PBMCs or a T cell subset sorted from them (not recorded which). The source is an adult woman who had mild COVID-19 (a few samples of this study predate the infection). Cell type and time point are not known. CDR3s include the opening cysteine and the closing phenylalanine or tryptophan. D genes are given only for firm matches. Clone size appears in some rows only: once, few, many, or a class for an expanded clone.

D | size | J | V | CDR3 | DNA
. | . | TRBJ2-1 | TRBV18 | CASSPPGVDAYNEQFF | TGTGCCAGCTCACCACCAGGCGTAGACGCCTACAATGAGCAGTTCTTC
. | . | TRBJ1-5 | TRBV24-1 | CATSDSRASDYQPQHF | TGTGCCACCAGTGATTCCCGCGCGAGCGATTATCAGCCCCAGCATTTT
. | . | TRBJ2-5 | TRBV6-2/TRBV6-3 | CASSYQGTWETQYF | TGTGCCAGCAGTTACCAGGGGACCTGGGAGACCCAGTACTTC
. | . | TRBJ2-5 | TRBV10-3 | CAITPASSQETQYF | TGTGCCATCACCCCCGCTAGCTCCCAAGAGACCCAGTACTTC
TRBD1 | . | TRBJ2-7 | TRBV12-3/TRBV12-4 | CASSLEGGLPYEQYF | TGTGCCAGCAGTTTAGAAGGGGGCCTCCCCTACGAGCAGTACTTC
. | few | TRBJ2-7 | TRBV30 | CAWSVGGSLNEQYF | TGTGCCTGGAGTGTGGGGGGATCCCTGAATGAGCAGTACTTC
TRBD1 | few | TRBJ2-2 | TRBV12-3/TRBV12-4 | CASTAQGAMTGELFF | TGTGCCAGCACCGCACAGGGGGCGATGACCGGGGAGCTGTTTTTT
. | few | TRBJ2-6 | TRBV23-1 | CASSLAERSRGANVLTF | TGCGCCAGCAGTCTGGCAGAGCGATCCAGGGGGGCCAACGTCCTGACTTTC
. | few | TRBJ2-5 | TRBV7-2 | CASSLQNQETQYF | TGTGCCAGCAGCTTACAAAACCAAGAGACCCAGTACTTC
TRBD2 | once | TRBJ2-3 | TRBV11-2 | CASSLGAGISTDTQYF | TGTGCCAGCAGCTTAGGAGCGGGGATAAGCACAGATACGCAGTATTTT
. | few | TRBJ2-3 | TRBV7-2 | CASSPVGARTDTQYF | TGTGCCAGCAGCCCCGTTGGGGCGCGCACAGATACGCAGTATTTT
TRBD1 | few | TRBJ1-1 | TRBV5-1 | CASSESGTGAVGAFF | TGCGCCAGCAGCGAATCCGGGACAGGGGCCGTAGGAGCTTTCTTT
. | many | TRBJ1-1 | TRBV5-1 | CASSLANVNTEAFF | TGCGCCAGCAGCTTGGCCAACGTGAACACTGAAGCTTTCTTT
. | few | TRBJ2-1 | TRBV3-1 | CASSQRGRVYNEQFF | TGTGCCAGCAGCCAGCGGGGTCGGGTTTACAATGAGCAGTTCTTC
. | few | TRBJ2-1 | TRBV12-3/TRBV12-4 | CASSPLRNEQFF | TGTGCCAGCAGTCCCTTAAGGAATGAGCAGTTCTTC
. | . | TRBJ2-2 | TRBV5-1 | CASSKTDGNTGELFF | TGCGCCAGCAGCAAGACAGACGGAAACACCGGGGAGCTGTTTTTT
. | . | TRBJ2-4 | TRBV9 | CASSVTGGPGAKNIQYF | TGTGCCAGCAGCGTCACTGGGGGGCCAGGAGCCAAAAACATTCAGTACTTC
TRBD2 | . | TRBJ2-2 | TRBV7-6 | CASSPTSGTSGELFF | TGTGCCAGCAGTCCGACTAGCGGGACTTCCGGGGAGCTGTTTTTT
TRBD1 | . | TRBJ2-7 | TRBV10-3 | CAIRLGGTGNPEQYF | TGTGCCATCAGGTTGGGCGGGACAGGGAACCCCGAGCAGTACTTC
. | . | TRBJ2-6 | TRBV2 | CASSDLISGANVLTF | TGTGCCAGCAGTGATTTGATCTCTGGGGCCAACGTCCTGACTTTC
TRBD1 | . | TRBJ2-7 | TRBV7-9 | CASSFEFGTGATRDEQYF | TGTGCCAGCAGCTTCGAATTCGGGACAGGGGCTACTAGGGACGAGCAGTACTTC
. | . | TRBJ1-4 | TRBV4-1 | CASSQTQGSEKLFF | TGCGCCAGCAGCCAGACTCAGGGATCTGAAAAACTGTTTTTT
. | . | TRBJ2-1 | TRBV12-3/TRBV12-4 | CASRPELGLRNEQFF | TGTGCCAGCAGGCCCGAGTTAGGTCTGCGCAATGAGCAGTTCTTC
. | few | TRBJ1-2 | TRBV29-1 | CSGGTEAYGYTF | TGCAGCGGGGGGACTGAGGCCTATGGCTACACCTTC
TRBD2 | . | TRBJ2-5 | TRBV20-1 | CSARTSGRRGETQYF | TGCAGTGCCCGGACTAGCGGGAGGAGGGGGGAGACCCAGTACTTC
. | . | TRBJ2-7 | TRBV15 | CATSRGSSSYYEQYF | TGTGCCACCAGCAGGGGATCTAGCAGCTATTACGAGCAGTACTTC
. | few | TRBJ2-7 | TRBV7-2 | CASSLAPGEQYF | TGTGCCAGCAGCTTAGCCCCCGGCGAGCAGTACTTC
. | . | TRBJ1-2 | TRBV29-1 | CSVSQSTYGYTF | TGCAGCGTTTCCCAGAGCACCTATGGCTACACCTTC
TRBD1 | few | TRBJ1-4 | TRBV6-5 | CASSPFSPGQGPAKLFF | TGTGCCAGCAGTCCATTCTCACCGGGACAGGGTCCAGCAAAACTGTTTTTT
. | few | TRBJ2-7 | TRBV12-3/TRBV12-4 | CASSLWSESYEQYF | TGTGCCAGCAGTTTATGGTCGGAATCCTACGAGCAGTACTTC
TRBD1 | . | TRBJ2-2 | TRBV7-9 | CASSRGQQKPSTGELFF | TGTGCCAGCAGCCGGGGACAGCAGAAACCGAGCACCGGGGAGCTGTTTTTT